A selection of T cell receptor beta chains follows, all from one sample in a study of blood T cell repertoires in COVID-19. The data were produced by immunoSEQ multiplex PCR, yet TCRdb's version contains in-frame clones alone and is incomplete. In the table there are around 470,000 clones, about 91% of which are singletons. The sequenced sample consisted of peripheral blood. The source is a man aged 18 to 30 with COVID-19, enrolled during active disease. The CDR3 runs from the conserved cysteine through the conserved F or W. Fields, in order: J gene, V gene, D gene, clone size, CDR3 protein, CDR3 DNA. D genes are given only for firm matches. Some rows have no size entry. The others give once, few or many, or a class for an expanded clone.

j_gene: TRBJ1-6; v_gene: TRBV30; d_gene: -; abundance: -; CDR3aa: CAWKRETYNSPLHF; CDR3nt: TGTGCCTGGAAGAGGGAAACCTATAATTCACCCCTCCACTTT
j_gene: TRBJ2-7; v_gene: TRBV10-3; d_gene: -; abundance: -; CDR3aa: CAISIDRYYEQYF; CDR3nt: TGTGCCATCAGTATCGACAGGTACTACGAGCAGTACTTC
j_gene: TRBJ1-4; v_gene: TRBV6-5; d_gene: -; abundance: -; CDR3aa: CASTREVNEKLFF; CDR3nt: TGTGCCAGCACCCGAGAGGTTAATGAAAAACTGTTTTTT
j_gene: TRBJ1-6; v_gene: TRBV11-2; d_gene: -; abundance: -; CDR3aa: CASSFGRGGNSPLHF; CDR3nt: TGTGCCAGCAGCTTTGGCAGGGGCGGCAATTCACCCCTCCACTTT
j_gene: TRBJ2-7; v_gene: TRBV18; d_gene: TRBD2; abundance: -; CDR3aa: CASSESGGPYEQYF; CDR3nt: TGTGCCAGCTCCGAATCGGGGGGGCCCTACGAGCAGTACTTC
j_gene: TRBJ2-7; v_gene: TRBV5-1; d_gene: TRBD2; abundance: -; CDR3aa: CASSFEGLAGYEQYF; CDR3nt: TGCGCCAGCAGCTTCGAAGGACTAGCTGGTTACGAGCAGTACTTC
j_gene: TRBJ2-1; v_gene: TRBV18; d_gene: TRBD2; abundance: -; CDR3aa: CASSIAGAGNEQFF; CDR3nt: TGTGCCAGCTCAATAGCGGGAGCCGGGAATGAGCAGTTCTTC
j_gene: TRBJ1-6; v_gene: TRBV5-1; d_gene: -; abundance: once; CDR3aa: CASSETAGNSPLHF; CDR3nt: TGCGCCAGCAGTGAGACCGCGGGCAATTCACCCCTCCACTTT
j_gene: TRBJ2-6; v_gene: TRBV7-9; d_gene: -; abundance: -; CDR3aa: CASSSRGPGANVLTF; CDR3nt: TGTGCCAGCAGCTCCCGCGGGCCTGGGGCCAACGTCCTGACTTTC
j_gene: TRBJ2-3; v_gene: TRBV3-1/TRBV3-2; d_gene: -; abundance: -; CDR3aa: CASSPIETDTQYF; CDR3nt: TGTGCCAGCAGCCCGATCGAGACAGATACGCAGTATTTT
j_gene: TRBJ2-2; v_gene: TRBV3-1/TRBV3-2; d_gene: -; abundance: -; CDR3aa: CASSHSGELFF; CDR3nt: TGTGCCAGCAGCCACTCCGGGGAGCTGTTTTTT
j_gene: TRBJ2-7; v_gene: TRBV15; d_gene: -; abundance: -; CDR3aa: CATSTPGEFYEQYF; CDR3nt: TGTGCCACCAGCACCCCAGGGGAGTTTTACGAGCAGTACTTC
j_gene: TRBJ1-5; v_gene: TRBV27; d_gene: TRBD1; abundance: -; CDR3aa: CASSTYGQGGNQPQHF; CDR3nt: TGTGCCAGCAGTACTTATGGACAGGGCGGCAATCAGCCCCAGCATTTT
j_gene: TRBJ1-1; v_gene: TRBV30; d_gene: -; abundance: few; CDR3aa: CAWSVRGRGTEAFF; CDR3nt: TGTGCCTGGAGTGTACGCGGGCGCGGCACTGAAGCTTTCTTT
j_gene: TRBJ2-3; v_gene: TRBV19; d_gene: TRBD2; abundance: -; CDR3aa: CASTTSGGRGTDTQYF; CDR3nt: TGTGCCAGTACAACTAGCGGGGGGAGGGGCACAGATACGCAGTATTTT
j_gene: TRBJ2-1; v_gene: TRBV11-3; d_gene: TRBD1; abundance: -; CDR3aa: CASSHRQGAHDEQFF; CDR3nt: TGTGCCAGCAGCCACAGACAGGGGGCGCATGATGAGCAGTTCTTC
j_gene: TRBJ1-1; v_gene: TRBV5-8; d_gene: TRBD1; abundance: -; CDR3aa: CASSSYQRTGGNTEAFF; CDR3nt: TGTGCCAGCAGCTCCTACCAACGGACAGGTGGGAACACTGAAGCTTTCTTT
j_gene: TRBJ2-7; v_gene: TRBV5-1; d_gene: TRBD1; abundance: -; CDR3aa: CASSRTGVTYEQYF; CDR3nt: TGCGCCAGCAGCCGGACAGGGGTCACCTACGAGCAGTACTTC
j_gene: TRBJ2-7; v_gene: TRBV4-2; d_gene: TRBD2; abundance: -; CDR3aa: CASSQESSGGALEQYF; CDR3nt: TGTGCCAGCAGCCAAGAATCTAGCGGGGGGGCCCTAGAGCAGTACTTC
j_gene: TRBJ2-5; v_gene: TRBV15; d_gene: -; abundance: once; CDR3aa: CATSRDSGTPASQETQYF; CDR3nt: TGTGCCACCAGCAGAGATAGTGGCACCCCAGCGTCGCAAGAGACCCAGTACTTC
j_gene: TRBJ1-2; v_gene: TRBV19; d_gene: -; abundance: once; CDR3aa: CASSMDSNYGYTF; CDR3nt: TGTGCCAGTAGCATGGACAGTAACTATGGCTACACCTTC
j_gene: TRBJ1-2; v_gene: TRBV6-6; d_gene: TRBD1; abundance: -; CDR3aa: CASSPTGDYGYTF; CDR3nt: TGTGCCAGCAGTCCTACAGGGGACTATGGCTACACCTTC
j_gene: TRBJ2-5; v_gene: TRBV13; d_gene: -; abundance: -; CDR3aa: CASSSRLVKETQYF; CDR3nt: TGTGCCAGCAGCTCTCGACTAGTTAAAGAGACCCAGTACTTC
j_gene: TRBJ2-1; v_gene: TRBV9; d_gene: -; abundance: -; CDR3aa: CASSVAAAGPNEQFF; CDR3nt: TGTGCCAGCAGCGTAGCGGCCGCGGGGCCCAATGAGCAGTTCTTC
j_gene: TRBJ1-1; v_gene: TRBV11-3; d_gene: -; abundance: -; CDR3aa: CASSLGRDTEAFF; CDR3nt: TGTGCCAGCAGCTTAGGGCGGGACACTGAAGCTTTCTTT
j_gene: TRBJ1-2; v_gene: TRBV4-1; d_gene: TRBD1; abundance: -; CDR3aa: CASSQVGQGPRFYGYTF; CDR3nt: TGCGCCAGCAGCCAAGTGGGACAGGGCCCCCGATTCTATGGCTACACCTTC
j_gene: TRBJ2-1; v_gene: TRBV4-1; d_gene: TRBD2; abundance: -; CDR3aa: CASSQGAPRGGFGEQFF; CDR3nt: TGCGCCAGCAGCCAGGGGGCTCCGCGGGGGGGTTTCGGTGAGCAGTTCTTC
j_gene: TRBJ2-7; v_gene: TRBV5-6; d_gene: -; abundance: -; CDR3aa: CASSWATRPAYEQYF; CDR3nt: TGTGCCAGCAGCTGGGCGACAAGACCAGCCTACGAGCAGTACTTC
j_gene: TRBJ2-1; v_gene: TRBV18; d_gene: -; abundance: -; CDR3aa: CASSPQAGDEQFF; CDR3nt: TGTGCCAGCTCACCCCAGGCCGGGGATGAGCAGTTCTTC
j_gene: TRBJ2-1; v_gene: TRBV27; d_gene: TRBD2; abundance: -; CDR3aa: CASRPGLVPPNEQFF; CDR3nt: TGTGCCAGCCGCCCGGGACTAGTCCCACCCAATGAGCAGTTCTTC